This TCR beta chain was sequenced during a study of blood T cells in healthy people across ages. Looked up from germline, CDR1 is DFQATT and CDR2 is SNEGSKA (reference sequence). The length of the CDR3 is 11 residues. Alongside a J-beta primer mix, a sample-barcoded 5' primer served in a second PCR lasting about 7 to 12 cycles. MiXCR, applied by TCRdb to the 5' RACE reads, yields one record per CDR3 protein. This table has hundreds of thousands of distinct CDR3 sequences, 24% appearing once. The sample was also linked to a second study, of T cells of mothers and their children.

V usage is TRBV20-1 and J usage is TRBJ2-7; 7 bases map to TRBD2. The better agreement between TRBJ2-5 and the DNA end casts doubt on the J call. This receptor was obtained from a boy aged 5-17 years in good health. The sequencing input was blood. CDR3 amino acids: CSVGGRETQYF. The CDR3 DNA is TGCAGTGTAGGCGGGAGAGAGACCCAGTACTTC.